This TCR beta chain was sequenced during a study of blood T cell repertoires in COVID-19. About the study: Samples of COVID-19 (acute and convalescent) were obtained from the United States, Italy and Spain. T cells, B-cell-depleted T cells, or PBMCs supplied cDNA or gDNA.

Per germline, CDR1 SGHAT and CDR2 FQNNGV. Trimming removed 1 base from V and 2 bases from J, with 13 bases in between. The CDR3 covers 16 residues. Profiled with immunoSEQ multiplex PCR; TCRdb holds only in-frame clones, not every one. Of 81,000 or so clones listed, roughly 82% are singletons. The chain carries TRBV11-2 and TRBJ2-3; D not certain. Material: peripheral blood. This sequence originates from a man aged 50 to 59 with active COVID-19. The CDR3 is CASSLVGGTNTDTQYF. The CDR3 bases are TGTGCCAGCAGCTTAGTTGGCGGAACAAACACAGATACGCAGTATTTT.